A selection of T cell receptor beta chains follows, all from one sample in a study of shared clonotypes between healthy human individuals. Some clones are missing from TCRdb's copy, which holds only in-frame ones; the method was immunoSEQ multiplex PCR. The sample contains millions of clones, 95% of which appear only once. The sequencing input was naive CD4+ T cells sorted from blood. The receptors stem from a man aged 18 to 29 in good health. The CDR3 runs from the conserved cysteine through the conserved F or W. A D gene is named only where the DNA matches it firmly. Not every row has a clone size; where given, it reads once, few, many or a size class.

>NA|TRBV5-1|TRBJ2-5|TRBD1
CASSLYRGLKETQYF
TGCGCCAGCAGCTTGTACAGGGGGCTTAAAGAGACCCAGTACTTC
>NA|TRBV6-1|TRBJ2-7|TRBD2
CASSAAPGLANYEQYF
TGTGCCAGCAGTGCTGCGCCGGGACTAGCGAATTACGAGCAGTACTTC
>NA|TRBV5-1|TRBJ2-5|NA
CASSLSLRGGQETQYF
TGCGCCAGCAGCTTGTCATTACGAGGGGGTCAAGAGACCCAGTACTTC
>NA|TRBV5-4|TRBJ1-2|NA
CASSFGQWGYTF
TGTGCCAGCAGCTTCGGACAGTGGGGCTACACCTTC
>NA|TRBV19|TRBJ2-2|NA
CASSIEGTTGELFF
TGTGCCAGTAGTATTGAAGGGACCACCGGGGAGCTGTTTTTT
>NA|TRBV6-1|TRBJ2-1|NA
CASSEAGANNEQFF
TGTGCCAGCAGTGAAGCGGGCGCAAACAATGAGCAGTTCTTC
>NA|TRBV10-3|TRBJ2-5|NA
CAIRPLGEETQYF
TGTGCCATCAGGCCTTTGGGGGAAGAGACCCAGTACTTC
>NA|TRBV28|TRBJ1-5|TRBD1
CASSIRGGTQPQHF
TGTGCCAGCAGTATCAGAGGGGGCACTCAGCCCCAGCATTTT
>NA|TRBV27|TRBJ1-2|NA
CASSFSGQGANYGYTF
TGTGCCAGCAGCTTCTCGGGGCAGGGTGCTAACTATGGCTACACCTTC
>NA|TRBV7-2|TRBJ2-5|NA
CASSLVWGPVQETQYF
TGTGCCAGCAGCTTAGTTTGGGGGCCCGTCCAGGAGACCCAGTACTTC
>NA|TRBV5-6|TRBJ2-5|TRBD2
CASSLAAGGRWETQYF
TGTGCCAGCAGCTTGGCCGCGGGAGGGCGATGGGAGACCCAGTACTTC
>NA|TRBV5-1|TRBJ2-7|NA
CASSPRGTDSYEQYF
TGCGCCAGCAGCCCACGCGGGACAGATTCCTACGAGCAGTACTTC
>few|TRBV7-9|TRBJ1-5|TRBD1
CASSHPSGTGVAQPQHF
TGTGCCAGCAGCCACCCCTCCGGGACAGGGGTTGCTCAGCCCCAGCATTTT
>once|TRBV28|TRBJ1-1|TRBD1
CASSRTGVGNTEAFF
TGTGCCAGCAGTCGGACAGGGGTGGGGAACACTGAAGCTTTCTTT
>NA|TRBV5-4|TRBJ1-5|NA
CASSIGGVSNQPQHF
TGTGCCAGCAGCATTGGGGGTGTGAGCAATCAGCCCCAGCATTTT
>NA|TRBV4-3|TRBJ2-3|TRBD2
CASSRTSGRTDTQYF
TGCGCCAGTAGCAGGACTAGCGGGAGAACAGATACGCAGTATTTT
>NA|TRBV6-1|TRBJ1-5|NA
CASSESWGIRNQPQHF
TGTGCCAGCAGTGAATCTTGGGGGATACGCAATCAGCCCCAGCATTTT
>NA|TRBV5-1|TRBJ1-3|NA
CASSLEAGNGNTIYF
TGCGCCAGCAGCTTGGAAGCAGGGAACGGAAACACCATATATTTT
>NA|TRBV27|TRBJ1-6|NA
CASSFFAGGSPLHF
TGTGCCAGCAGTTTCTTCGCAGGAGGTTCACCCCTCCACTTT
>NA|TRBV5-1|TRBJ2-7|NA
CASSLRPGNSYEQYF
TGCGCCAGCAGCTTGAGACCGGGCAACTCCTACGAGCAGTACTTC
>NA|TRBV6-5|TRBJ1-1|TRBD1
CASTGTGHTEAFF
TGTGCCAGCACTGGGACAGGGCACACTGAAGCTTTCTTT
>NA|TRBV4-1|TRBJ2-7|TRBD1
CASSQVDRDNNEQYF
TGCGCCAGCAGCCAAGTTGACAGGGACAATAACGAGCAGTACTTC
>NA|TRBV6-5|TRBJ2-7|NA
CASSYGSSRADWEQYF
TGTGCCAGCAGTTACGGGAGTAGCCGGGCCGACTGGGAGCAGTACTTC
>NA|TRBV4-1|TRBJ1-4|NA
CASSQTGYNEKLFF
TGCGCCAGCAGCCAGACAGGATATAATGAAAAACTGTTTTTT
>NA|TRBV4-3|TRBJ2-1|NA
CASSQLLYNEQFF
TGCGCCAGCAGCCAGCTACTGTACAATGAGCAGTTCTTC
>NA|TRBV5-1|TRBJ2-2|NA
CASSLEGMSGRELFF
TGCGCCAGCAGCTTGGAGGGCATGTCAGGAAGGGAGCTGTTTTTT
>once|TRBV2|TRBJ2-1|NA
CASSREGGVNNEQFF
TGTGCCAGCAGCCGCGAGGGGGGGGTTAACAATGAGCAGTTCTTC
>NA|TRBV18|TRBJ2-7|NA
CASSPPNRERRYEQYF
TGTGCCAGCTCACCGCCCAACAGGGAGAGGAGGTACGAGCAGTACTTC
>NA|TRBV5-6|TRBJ2-7|NA
CASSLAYEQYF
TGTGCCAGCAGCTTGGCCTACGAGCAGTACTTC
>NA|TRBV11-2|TRBJ2-2|TRBD1
CASSYNRGEVGHTGELFF
TGTGCCAGCAGCTACAACAGGGGCGAGGTGGGGCACACCGGGGAGCTGTTTTTT
>once|TRBV7-3|TRBJ2-3|NA
CASSQRFADTQYF
TGTGCCAGCAGCCAAAGATTCGCAGATACGCAGTATTTT
>NA|TRBV18|TRBJ2-2|TRBD2
CASLLGTSAATGELFF
TGTGCCAGCTTACTTGGGACTAGCGCCGCCACCGGGGAGCTGTTTTTT
>NA|TRBV6-1|TRBJ2-3|NA
CASSWGGTQYF
TGTGCCAGCAGTTGGGGAGGTACGCAGTATTTT
>once|TRBV5-1|TRBJ2-2|NA
CASSLAVMNTGELFF
TGCGCCAGCAGCTTGGCCGTAATGAACACCGGGGAGCTGTTTTTT
>once|TRBV5-1|TRBJ2-7|NA
CASSPESGSSSYEQYF
TGCGCCAGCAGCCCGGAGTCGGGGAGCAGCTCCTACGAGCAGTACTTC
>NA|TRBV2|TRBJ2-2|NA
CASVGTANTGELFF
TGTGCCAGCGTTGGCACAGCCAACACCGGGGAGCTGTTTTTT
>NA|TRBV11-3|TRBJ2-3|TRBD1
CASSLGDRGGRPDTQYF
TGTGCCAGCAGCTTGGGTGACAGGGGAGGTCGACCAGATACGCAGTATTTT
>NA|TRBV6-1|TRBJ2-7|NA
CASGAGILYEQYF
TGTGCCAGCGGGGCGGGGATCCTCTACGAGCAGTACTTC